Listed here is a single T cell receptor (beta chain). Grouping used clinical history reported by participants in a survey and questionnaire. Germline CDR1 MNHEY, CDR2 SMNVEV (reference sequence). This CDR3 comprises 12 residues. V gave up 9 bases and J gave up 5 bases; unmatched junction bases: 4. These data originate in a study of blood T cell repertoires in COVID-19. In the study overall: Collection of acute and convalescent COVID-19 samples took place in the United States, Italy and Spain.

Only in-frame clones appear in the TCRdb table, and some are missing; sequencing was by immunoSEQ multiplex PCR. The table lists more than 400,000 clones, 80% to 95% of them singletons. This TCR came from a man aged 18 to 30 who had recovered from COVID-19. Sequenced sample: PBMCs or T cells enriched from blood (not recorded which). The chain uses TRBV27 and TRBJ2-7, with 10 bases aligning to TRBD1. Here the CDR3 DNA reads TGTGCCAGGGACAGGGGGACCCACGAGCAGTACTTC. Protein: CARDRGTHEQYF.